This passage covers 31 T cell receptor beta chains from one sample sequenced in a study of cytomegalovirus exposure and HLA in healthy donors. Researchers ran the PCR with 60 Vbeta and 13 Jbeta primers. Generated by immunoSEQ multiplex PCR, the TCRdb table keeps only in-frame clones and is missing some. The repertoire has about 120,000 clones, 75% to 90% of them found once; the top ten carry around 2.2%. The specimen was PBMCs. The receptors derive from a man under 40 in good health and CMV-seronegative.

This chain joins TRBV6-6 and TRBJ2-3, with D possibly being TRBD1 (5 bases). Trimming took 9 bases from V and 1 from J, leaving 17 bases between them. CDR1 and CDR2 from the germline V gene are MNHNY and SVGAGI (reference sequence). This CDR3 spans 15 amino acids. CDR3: CARPKGQGCTDTQYF. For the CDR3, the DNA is TGTGCCAGACCAAAAGGGCAGGGTTGCACAGATACGCAGTATTTT.

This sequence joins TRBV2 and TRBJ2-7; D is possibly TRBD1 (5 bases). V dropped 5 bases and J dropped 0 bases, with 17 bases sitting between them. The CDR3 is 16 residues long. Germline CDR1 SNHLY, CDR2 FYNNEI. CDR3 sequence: CASSPGSAFSSYEQYF. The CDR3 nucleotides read TGTGCCAGCAGTCCAGGGTCCGCCTTCAGCTCCTACGAGCAGTACTTC. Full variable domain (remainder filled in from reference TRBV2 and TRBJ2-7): EPEVTQTPSHQVTQMGQEVILRCVPISNHLYFYWYRQILGQKVEFLVSFYNNEISEKSEIFDDQFSVERPDGSNFTLKIRSTKLEDSAMYFCASSPGSAFSSYEQYFGPGTRLTVT.

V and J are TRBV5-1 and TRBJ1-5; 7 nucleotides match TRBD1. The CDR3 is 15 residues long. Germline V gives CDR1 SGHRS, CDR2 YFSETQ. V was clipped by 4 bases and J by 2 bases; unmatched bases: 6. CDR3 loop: CASSVGGIGNQPQHF. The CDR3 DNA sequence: TGCGCCAGCAGCGTAGGGGGCATCGGCAATCAGCCCCAGCATTTT.

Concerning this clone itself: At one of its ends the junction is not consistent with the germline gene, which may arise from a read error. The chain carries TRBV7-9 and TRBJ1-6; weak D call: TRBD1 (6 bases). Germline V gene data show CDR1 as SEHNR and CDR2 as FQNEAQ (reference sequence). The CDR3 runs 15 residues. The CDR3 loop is CSSSSRGGGISPLHF. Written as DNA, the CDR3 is TGTTCCAGCAGCTCTAGGGGGGGCGGAATATCACCCCTCCACTTT.

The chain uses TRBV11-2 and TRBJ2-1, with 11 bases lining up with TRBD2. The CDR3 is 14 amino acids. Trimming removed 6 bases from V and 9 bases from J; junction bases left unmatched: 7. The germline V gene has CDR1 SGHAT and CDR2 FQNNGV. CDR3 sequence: CASRSTSGVGEQFF. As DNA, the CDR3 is TGTGCCAGCAGGTCGACTAGCGGGGTTGGTGAGCAGTTCTTC.

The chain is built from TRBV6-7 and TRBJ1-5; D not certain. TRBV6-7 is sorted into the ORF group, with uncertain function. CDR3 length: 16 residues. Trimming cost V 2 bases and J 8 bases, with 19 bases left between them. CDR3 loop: CASSYPRMRAKKPQHF. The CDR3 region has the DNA TGTGCCAGCAGTTACCCTAGAATGCGGGCGAAGAAGCCCCAGCATTTT.

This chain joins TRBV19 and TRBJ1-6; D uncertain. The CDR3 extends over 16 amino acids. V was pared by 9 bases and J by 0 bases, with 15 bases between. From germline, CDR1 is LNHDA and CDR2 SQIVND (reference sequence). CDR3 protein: CASKASGSSYNSPLHF. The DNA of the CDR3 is TGTGCCAGCAAAGCCTCGGGGAGCTCCTATAATTCACCCCTCCACTTT.

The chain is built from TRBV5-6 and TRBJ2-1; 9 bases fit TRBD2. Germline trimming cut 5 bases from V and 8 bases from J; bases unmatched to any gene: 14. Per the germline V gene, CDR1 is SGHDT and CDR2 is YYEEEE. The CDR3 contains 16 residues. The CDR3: CASSFQAGGLRDEQFF. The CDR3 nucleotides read TGTGCCAGCAGTTTTCAGGCGGGGGGGTTGAGAGATGAGCAGTTCTTC.

The CDR3 loop is CASRGTGGGYEQYF. The CDR3 region has the DNA TGTGCCAGCAGAGGGACAGGGGGCGGATACGAGCAGTACTTC. V is TRBV6-5 and J is TRBJ2-7, with TRBD1 identical over 12 bases. With V trimmed by 6 bases and J by 4 bases, 4 bases remained unmatched. Germline V gene sequence: CDR1 MNHEY, CDR2 SVGAGI. The CDR3 runs 14 residues.

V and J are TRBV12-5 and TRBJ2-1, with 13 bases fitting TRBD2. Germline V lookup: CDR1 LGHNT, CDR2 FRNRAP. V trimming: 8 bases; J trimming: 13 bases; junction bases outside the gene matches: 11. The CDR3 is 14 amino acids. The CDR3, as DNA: TGTGCTAGTTCAGGACTAGCGGGGGCGCTGGTCCAGTTCTTC. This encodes CASSGLAGALVQFF.

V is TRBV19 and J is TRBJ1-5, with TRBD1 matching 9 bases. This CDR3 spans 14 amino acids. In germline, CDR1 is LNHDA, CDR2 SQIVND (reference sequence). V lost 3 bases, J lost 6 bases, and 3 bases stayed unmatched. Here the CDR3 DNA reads TGTGCCAGTAGTATCGGGACAGGGACTCAGCCCCAGCATTTT. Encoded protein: CASSIGTGTQPQHF.

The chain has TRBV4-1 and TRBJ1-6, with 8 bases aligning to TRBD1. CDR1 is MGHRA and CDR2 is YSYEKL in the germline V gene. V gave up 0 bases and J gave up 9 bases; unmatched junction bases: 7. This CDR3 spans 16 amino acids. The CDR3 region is CASSQDPGTGGSPLHF. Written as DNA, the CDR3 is TGCGCCAGCAGCCAAGATCCGGGGACAGGTGGTTCACCCCTCCACTTT.

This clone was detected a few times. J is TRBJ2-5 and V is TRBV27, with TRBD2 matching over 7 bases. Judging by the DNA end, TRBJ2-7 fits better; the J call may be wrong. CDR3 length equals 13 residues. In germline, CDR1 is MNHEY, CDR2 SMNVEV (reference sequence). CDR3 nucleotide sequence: TGTGCCAGCATTGGACGGGGGGATTACGAGCAGTACTTC. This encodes CASIGRGDYEQYF.

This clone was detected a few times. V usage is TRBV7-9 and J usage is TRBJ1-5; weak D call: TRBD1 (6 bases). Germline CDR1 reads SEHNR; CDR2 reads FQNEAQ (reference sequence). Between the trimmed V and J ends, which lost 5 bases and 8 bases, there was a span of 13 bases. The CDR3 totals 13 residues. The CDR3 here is CASSPGALEPQHF. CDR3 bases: TGTGCCAGCAGCCCAGGGGCTTTGGAGCCCCAGCATTTT.

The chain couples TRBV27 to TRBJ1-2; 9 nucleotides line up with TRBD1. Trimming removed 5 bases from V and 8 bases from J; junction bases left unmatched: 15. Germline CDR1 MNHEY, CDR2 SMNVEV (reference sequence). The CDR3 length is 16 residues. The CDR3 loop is CASSPSRTGVEFGYTF. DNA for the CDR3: TGTGCCAGCAGTCCATCACGGACAGGGGTCGAGTTCGGCTACACCTTC.

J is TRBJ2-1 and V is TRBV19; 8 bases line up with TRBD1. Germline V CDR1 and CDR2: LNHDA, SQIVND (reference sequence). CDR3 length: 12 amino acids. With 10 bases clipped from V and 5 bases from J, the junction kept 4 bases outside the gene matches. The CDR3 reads CAIWTGNNEQFF. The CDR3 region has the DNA TGTGCCATCTGGACAGGGAACAATGAGCAGTTCTTC.

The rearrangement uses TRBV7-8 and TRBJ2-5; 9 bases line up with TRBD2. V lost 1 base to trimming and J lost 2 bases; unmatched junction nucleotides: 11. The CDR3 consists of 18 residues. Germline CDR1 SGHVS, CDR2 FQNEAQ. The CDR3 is CASSLGGRLAGNQETQYF. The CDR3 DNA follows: TGTGCCAGCAGCTTAGGCGGGCGTCTAGCGGGGAATCAAGAGACCCAGTACTTC. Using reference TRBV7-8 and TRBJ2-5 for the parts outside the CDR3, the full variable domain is GAGVSQSPRYKVAKRGQDVALRCDPISGHVSLFWYQQALGQGPEFLTYFQNEAQLDKSGLPSDRFFAERPEGSVSTLKIQRTQQEDSAVYLCASSLGGRLAGNQETQYFGPGTRLLVL.

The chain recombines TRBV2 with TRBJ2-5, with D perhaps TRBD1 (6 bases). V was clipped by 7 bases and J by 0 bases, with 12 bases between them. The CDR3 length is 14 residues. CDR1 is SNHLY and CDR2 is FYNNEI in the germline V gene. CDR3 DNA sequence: TGTGCCAGCAACAACCAGGGGTACCAAGAGACCCAGTACTTC. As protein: CASNNQGYQETQYF.

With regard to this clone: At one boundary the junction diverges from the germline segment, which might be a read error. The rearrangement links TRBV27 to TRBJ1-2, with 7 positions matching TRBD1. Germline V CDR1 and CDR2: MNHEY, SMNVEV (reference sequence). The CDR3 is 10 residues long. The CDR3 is CASSLEGRGF. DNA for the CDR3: TGTGCCAGCAGTTTAGAGGGCAGGGGGTTC.

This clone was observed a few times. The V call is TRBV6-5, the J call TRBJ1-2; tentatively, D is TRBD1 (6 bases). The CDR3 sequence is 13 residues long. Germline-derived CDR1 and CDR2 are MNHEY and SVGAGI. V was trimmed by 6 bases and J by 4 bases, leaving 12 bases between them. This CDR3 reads CASRYTGSYGYTF. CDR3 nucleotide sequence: TGTGCCAGCAGGTATACAGGGTCCTATGGCTACACCTTC.

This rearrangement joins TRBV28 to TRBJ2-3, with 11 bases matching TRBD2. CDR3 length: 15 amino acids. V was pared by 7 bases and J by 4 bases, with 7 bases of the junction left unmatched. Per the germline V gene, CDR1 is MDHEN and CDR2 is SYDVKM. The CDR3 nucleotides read TGTGCCAGCATTTTTAGCGGGGGGGCATCAGATACGCAGTATTTT. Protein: CASIFSGGASDTQYF.

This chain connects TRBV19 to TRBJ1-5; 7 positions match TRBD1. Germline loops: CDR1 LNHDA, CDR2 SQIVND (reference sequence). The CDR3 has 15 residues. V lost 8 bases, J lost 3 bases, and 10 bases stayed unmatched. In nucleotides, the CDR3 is TGTGCCAGTTTGATGACAGGGTACGACAATCAGCCCCAGCATTTT. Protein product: CASLMTGYDNQPQHF.

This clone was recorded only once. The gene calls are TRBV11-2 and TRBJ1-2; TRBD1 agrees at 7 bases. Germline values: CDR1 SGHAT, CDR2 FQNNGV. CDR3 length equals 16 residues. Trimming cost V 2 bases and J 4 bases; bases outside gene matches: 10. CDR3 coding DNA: TGTGCCAGCAGCTTATTCCCCCCACAGGGGCTCTATGGCTACACCTTC. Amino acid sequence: CASSLFPPQGLYGYTF.

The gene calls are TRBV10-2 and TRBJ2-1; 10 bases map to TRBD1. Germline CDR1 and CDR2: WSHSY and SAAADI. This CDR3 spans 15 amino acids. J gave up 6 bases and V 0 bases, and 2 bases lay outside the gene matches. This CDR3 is CASSESGQGGNEQFF. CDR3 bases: TGCGCCAGCAGTGAGTCAGGACAGGGGGGCAATGAGCAGTTCTTC.

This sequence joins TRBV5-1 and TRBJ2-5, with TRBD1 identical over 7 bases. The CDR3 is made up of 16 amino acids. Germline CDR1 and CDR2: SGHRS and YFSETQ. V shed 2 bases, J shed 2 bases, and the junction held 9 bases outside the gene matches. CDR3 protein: CASSFGAQGPQETQYF. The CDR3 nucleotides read TGCGCCAGCAGCTTCGGGGCACAGGGGCCACAAGAGACCCAGTACTTC.

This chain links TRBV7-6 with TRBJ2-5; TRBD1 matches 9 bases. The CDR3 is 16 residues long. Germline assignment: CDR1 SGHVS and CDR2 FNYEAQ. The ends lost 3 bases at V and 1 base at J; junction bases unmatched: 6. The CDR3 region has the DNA TGTGCCAGCAGCTTGGGACCGGGACAGGGCCAAGAGACCCAGTACTTC. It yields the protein CASSLGPGQGQETQYF.

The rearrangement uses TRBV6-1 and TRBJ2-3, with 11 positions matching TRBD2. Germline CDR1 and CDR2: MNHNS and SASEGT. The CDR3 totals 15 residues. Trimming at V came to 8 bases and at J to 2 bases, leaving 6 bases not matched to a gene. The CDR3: CASGGLAVSTDTQYF. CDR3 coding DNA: TGTGCCAGCGGGGGACTAGCGGTTTCCACAGATACGCAGTATTTT.

CDR3 nucleotide sequence: TGTGCCAGCACAACGGGGGGGGCATCCTACAATGAGCAGTTCTTC. The encoded protein is CASTTGGASYNEQFF. This chain joins TRBV9 and TRBJ2-1; TRBD2 agrees at 8 bases. The V gene end was trimmed by 6 bases and the J gene end by 1 base; junction bases not matched to a gene: 6. The CDR3 runs 15 residues. Germline V lookup: CDR1 SGDLS, CDR2 YYNGEE.

Here the CDR3 DNA reads TGCGCCAGCAGCCCCGGGTGGGGGACAGGGAATCAGCCCCAGCATTTT. Translated: CASSPGWGTGNQPQHF. The V and J genes are TRBV4-3 and TRBJ1-5; TRBD1 matches 9 bases. The V and J ends lost 4 bases and 4 bases, in that order; junction bases with no gene match: 8. The CDR3 contains 16 residues. CDR1 and CDR2 (germline): LGHNA, YSLEER.

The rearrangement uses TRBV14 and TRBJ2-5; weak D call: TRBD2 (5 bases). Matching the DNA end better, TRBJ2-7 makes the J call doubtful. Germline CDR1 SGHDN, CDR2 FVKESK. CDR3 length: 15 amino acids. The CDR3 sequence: CASSPRTGSSYEQYF. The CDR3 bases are TGTGCCAGCAGCCCCCGGACGGGAAGCTCCTACGAGCAGTACTTC.

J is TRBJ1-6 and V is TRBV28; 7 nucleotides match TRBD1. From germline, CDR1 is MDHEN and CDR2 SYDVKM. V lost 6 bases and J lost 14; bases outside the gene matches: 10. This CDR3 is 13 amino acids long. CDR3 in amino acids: CASSGQAPRALHF. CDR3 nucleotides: TGTGCCAGCAGCGGACAGGCTCCAAGGGCCCTCCACTTT.